This record concerns one TCR beta chain sequence. The antigen is unknown. The record originates from a study of CD8+CD57+ T cells in acquired aplastic anemia. On the study more broadly: Sorted CD4+ and CD8+ cell DNA averaged approximately 3.2 ug. Sequencing produced an average of roughly 11 million reads per healthy donor for CD4+ cells. Study conclusions and caveats: No significant difference in CD8+ Simpson's diversity was found between patients and controls. Researchers report that around 31 CD8+ CDR3 sequences appeared in both patients and controls.

Germline lookup yields CDR1 SNHLY and CDR2 FYNNEI. V was cut by 3 bases and J by 2 bases, with 7 bases left in between. There are 14 residues in the CDR3. Investigators profiled TCR beta VDJ and CDR3 from genomic DNA template. MiXCR, applied by TCRdb to the reads, yields one record per CDR3 protein. The profile covers hundreds of thousands of distinct CDR3 sequences, with around 72% appearing a single time and 4% taken by the ten largest. Sequences were obtained from sorted CD4+, CD8+, or CD8+CD57+ T cells (not recorded which) from PBMCs. The chain recombines TRBV2 with TRBJ2-2; D is undetermined. This sequence originates from a human donor in good health, serving as a control. CDR3 in amino acids: CASSENSNTGELFF. The DNA for the CDR3 is TGTGCCAGCAGTGAGAACTCCAACACCGGGGAGCTGTTTTTT.